The 22 T cell receptor beta chains listed next were all sequenced from one sample in a study of cytomegalovirus exposure and HLA in healthy donors. The table came from immunoSEQ multiplex PCR; TCRdb's copy has only in-frame clones and leaves some out. The table records about 280,000 clones, about 86% of them present only once. Sample: PBMCs. Receptor source: a woman younger than 35 in good health and CMV-seronegative.

V is TRBV5-4 and J is TRBJ1-1, with a tentative D call TRBD1 (5 bases). CDR1 is SGHNT, CDR2 YYREEE, per germline (reference sequence). Between the trimmed V and J ends, which lost 0 bases and 1 base, there was a span of 16 bases. This CDR3 comprises 17 residues. The CDR3, as DNA: TGTGCCAGCAGCTTGGGGCAGGGTTACTTGCCGAACACTGAAGCTTTCTTT. Its translation is CASSLGQGYLPNTEAFF.

This clone appeared a single time. The chain combines TRBV9 with TRBJ2-2, with 8 bases that match TRBD1. The CDR3 is made up of 15 amino acids. The ends lost 3 bases at V and 4 bases at J; junction bases unmatched: 5. The germline V gene has CDR1 SGDLS and CDR2 YYNGEE. CDR3 loop: CASSGDRGGTGELFF. The DNA for the CDR3 is TGTGCCAGCAGCGGAGACAGGGGCGGCACCGGGGAGCTGTTTTTT.

The gene calls are TRBV5-4 and TRBJ2-3; D not resolved. V was pared by 5 bases and J by 0 bases, with 13 bases between. The germline CDR1 and CDR2 sequences are SGHNT and YYREEE (reference sequence). The CDR3 length is 15 residues. The CDR3 region is CASSRFSPSTDTQYF. DNA for the CDR3: TGTGCCAGCAGTCGATTTAGCCCGAGCACAGATACGCAGTATTTT.

The V gene is TRBV23-1, the J gene TRBJ1-1; 11 bases are shared with TRBD1. TRBV23-1 carries the ORF label, with uncertain function. The CDR3 is made up of 16 amino acids. Trimming removed 6 bases from V and 6 bases from J; junction bases left unmatched: 12. This CDR3 is CASRLKEGQGAAEAFF. Written as DNA, the CDR3 is TGCGCCAGCAGACTGAAAGAAGGACAGGGGGCCGCTGAAGCTTTCTTT.

The chain is built from TRBV6-6 and TRBJ1-6; D call uncertain. This CDR3 region has 15 residues. Germline V lookup: CDR1 MNHNY, CDR2 SVGAGI (reference sequence). V was trimmed by 6 bases and J by 1 base, leaving 10 bases between them. The CDR3 is CASSPRRSYNSPLHF. The CDR3 DNA follows: TGTGCCAGCAGCCCCCGGCGGTCCTATAATTCACCCCTCCACTTT.

The chain carries TRBV11-2 and TRBJ2-2; no reliable D call. The V end lost 5 bases, the J end lost 2 bases, and 15 bases lay between the germline ends. Per germline, CDR1 SGHAT and CDR2 FQNNGV. The CDR3 is made up of 16 amino acids. DNA of the CDR3: TGTGCCAGCAGCCCTCTGAGAATCTCTAACACCGGGGAGCTGTTTTTT. This codes for CASSPLRISNTGELFF.

The chain has TRBV5-1 and TRBJ2-1; D is possibly TRBD2 (6 bases). Trimming removed 0 bases at V and 5 bases at J, with 12 bases between. Germline CDR1 reads SGHRS; CDR2 reads YFSETQ. The CDR3 has 15 residues. CDR3 amino acids: CASSLVAGNDNEQFF. CDR3 in DNA: TGCGCCAGCAGCTTGGTGGCGGGAAACGACAATGAGCAGTTCTTC.

This rearrangement joins TRBV4-3 to TRBJ2-3, with TRBD2 matching over 9 bases. The V and J ends lost 3 bases and 8 bases, in that order; junction bases with no gene match: 6. The V gene's germline CDR1 is LGHNA and CDR2 YSLEER. The CDR3 extends over 14 amino acids. The CDR3 region is CASSQVGGGGTQYF. The CDR3 bases are TGCGCCAGCAGCCAGGTTGGCGGGGGGGGTACGCAGTATTTT.

The V call is TRBV5-1, the J call TRBJ2-1; 7 nucleotides agree with TRBD1. The length of the CDR3 is 17 residues. Germline V lookup: CDR1 SGHRS, CDR2 YFSETQ. Losses at the gene ends were 0 bases for V and 0 bases for J; bases not matched to a gene: 6. This chain's CDR3 is CASSLDMSGGSYNEQFF. In nucleotides, the CDR3 is TGCGCCAGCAGCTTGGACATGTCAGGGGGCTCCTACAATGAGCAGTTCTTC.

The CDR3 DNA reads TGCGCCAGCAGCCCAAGCGGGGAGGGTTTTATCCCGCAGTACTTC. Translating it yields CASSPSGEGFIPQYF. V usage is TRBV5-1 and J usage is TRBJ2-7; TRBD2 aligns across 7 bases. The CDR3 is 15 residues long. Germline CDR1 reads SGHRS; CDR2 reads YFSETQ. With V trimmed by 4 bases and J by 9 bases, 16 bases remained unmatched.

The V call is TRBV20-1, the J call TRBJ2-7; D perhaps matches TRBD2 (5 bases). This CDR3 is built from 11 residues. Trimming shortened V by 0 bases and J by 7 bases, and 7 bases separated the two germline ends. Germline CDR1 DFQATT, CDR2 SNEGSKA (reference sequence). The CDR3: CSARDGREQYF. The CDR3 DNA sequence: TGCAGTGCTAGAGATGGGAGAGAGCAGTACTTC.

The rearrangement links TRBV10-1 to TRBJ2-1; 9 bases are a match to TRBD2. This CDR3 contains 16 residues. CDR1 is WNHNN, CDR2 SYGVQD, per germline (reference sequence). V lost 4 bases, J lost 4 bases, and 8 bases stayed unmatched. Here the CDR3 reads CASSAGTSLNYNEQFF. The CDR3 DNA is TGCGCCAGCAGTGCCGGGACTAGCCTAAATTACAATGAGCAGTTCTTC.

V and J are TRBV4-3 and TRBJ1-2; possible D gene TRBD1, 5 bases. The germline V and J ends were trimmed by 0 bases and 4 bases, with 12 bases remaining between them. Per germline, CDR1 LGHNA and CDR2 YSLEER. The CDR3 consists of 15 residues. CDR3 residues: CASSQDLRGVYGYTF. CDR3 sequence (DNA): TGCGCCAGCAGCCAAGATTTAAGGGGCGTCTATGGCTACACCTTC.

This sequence joins TRBV4-1 and TRBJ1-1, with TRBD1 matching 7 bases. CDR1 MGHRA and CDR2 YSYEKL come from the germline V gene. The CDR3 runs 14 residues. Trimming cost V 5 bases and J 1 base; bases outside gene matches: 4. The chain's CDR3 is CASSNRGQNTEAFF. The CDR3 nucleotides are TGCGCCAGCAGCAACAGGGGACAGAACACTGAAGCTTTCTTT.

The chain couples TRBV5-4 to TRBJ2-7; D ambiguous. Germline-derived CDR1 and CDR2 are SGHNT and YYREEE (reference sequence). The CDR3 runs 11 residues. V was clipped by 3 bases and J by 1 base, with 2 bases between them. CDR3 coding DNA: TGTGCCAGCAGCTCATCCTACGAGCAGTACTTC. It encodes CASSSSYEQYF. Using reference TRBV5-4 and TRBJ2-7 for the parts outside the CDR3, the full variable domain is ETGVTQSPTHLIKTRGQQVTLRCSSQSGHNTVSWYQQALGQGPQFIFQYYREEENGRGNFPPRFSGLQFPNYSSELNVNALELDDSALYLCASSSSYEQYFGPGTRLTVT.

The genes are TRBV4-1 and TRBJ1-2; 8 bases fit TRBD1. Unmatched junction bases numbered 11, after V lost 1 base and J lost 7 bases. The CDR3 is 16 residues long. Germline CDR1 reads MGHRA; CDR2 reads YSYEKL. For the CDR3, the DNA is TGCGCCAGCAGCCAAGGGAACTTCAGGGGGCGCGGTGGCTACACCTTC. Translated, it gives CASSQGNFRGRGGYTF.

This clone has just one count. The chain couples TRBV7-9 to TRBJ1-5, with D possibly TRBD1 on 5 matching bases. Trimming stripped 7 bases from V and 5 bases from J, with 12 bases between. Germline CDR1 reads SEHNR; CDR2 reads FQNEAQ (reference sequence). The CDR3 has 13 amino acids. The CDR3 DNA is TGTGCCAGCAACCAGCGGGGCGATCAGCCCCAGCATTTT. Translating gives CASNQRGDQPQHF.

V usage is TRBV9 and J usage is TRBJ2-7; a possible D gene is TRBD2 (6 bases). V was clipped by 4 bases and J by 0 bases, with 11 bases between them. From germline, CDR1 is SGDLS and CDR2 YYNGEE. The CDR3 consists of 14 residues. The CDR3 loop reads CASSPGTSSYEQYF. CDR3 nucleotides: TGTGCCAGCAGCCCAGGGACTTCCTCCTACGAGCAGTACTTC.

J is TRBJ2-7 and V is TRBV27, with 7 bases matching TRBD2. The CDR3 extends over 15 amino acids. CDR1 and CDR2 (germline): MNHEY, SMNVEV (reference sequence). Losses at the gene ends were 5 bases for V and 0 bases for J; bases not matched to a gene: 7. The CDR3 spells CASSLLAVNSYEQYF. CDR3 sequence (DNA): TGTGCCAGCAGTCTCCTAGCGGTAAACTCCTACGAGCAGTACTTC.

The J gene is TRBJ2-5, the V gene TRBV5-1, with 15 positions matching TRBD2. V lost 0 bases and J lost 4; bases outside the gene matches: 13. Germline loops: CDR1 SGHRS, CDR2 YFSETQ. This CDR3 region has 20 residues. The CDR3, as DNA: TGCGCCAGCAGCTTGGCGGGGACTAGCGGGAGGCGGGGTTTCAGAGAGACCCAGTACTTC. Amino acid sequence: CASSLAGTSGRRGFRETQYF.

This sequence joins TRBV5-1 and TRBJ2-1; TRBD1 matches 7 bases. The CDR3 is 15 residues long. Germline V gene sequence: CDR1 SGHRS, CDR2 YFSETQ. J was trimmed by 2 bases and V by 2 bases; bases with no gene match: 4. The CDR3 sequence: CASSFSGQPYNEQFF. The DNA of the CDR3 is TGCGCCAGCAGCTTCTCGGGACAGCCCTACAATGAGCAGTTCTTC. Complete variable domain (other parts from reference TRBV5-1 and TRBJ2-1): KAGVTQTPRYLIKTRGQQVTLSCSPISGHRSVSWYQQTPGQGLQFLFEYFSETQRNKGNFPGRFSGRQFSNSRSEMNVSTLELGDSALYLCASSFSGQPYNEQFFGPGTRLTVL.

This clone came up once. The chain is built from TRBV5-1 and TRBJ2-5; 14 nucleotides match TRBD2. Looked up from germline, CDR1 is SGHRS and CDR2 is YFSETQ. After removal of 0 bases from V and 7 bases from J, the junction contained 5 bases not matched to a gene. This CDR3 comprises 16 residues. The CDR3 reads CASSLGLAGGLVTQYF. CDR3 in DNA: TGCGCCAGCAGCTTGGGACTAGCGGGGGGGCTAGTGACCCAGTACTTC.